The rows below give T cell receptor beta chains drawn from one sample of a study of T cell repertoires in cytomegalovirus infection. Their specific antigens are unknown. TCRdb itself ran the reads through MiXCR, one entry per CDR3 protein. The sample yields roughly 180,000 distinct CDR3 sequences, about a fifth seen once. The source was CD8+ T cells from cultured PBMCs, collected from culture after CMV antigen stimulation. These receptors were obtained from a human donor in good health (CMV status not recorded). Some clones in this sample may be carry-over from other donors' samples. Each CDR3 is given with its conserved first and last residue. Fields, in order: clone size, V gene, J gene, D gene, CDR3 DNA, CDR3 protein. The D gene is left open where the match is weak. For some rows the clone size is stated as once, few or many, or as a class when expanded; others skip it.

clone size: few; V gene: TRBV12-3/TRBV12-4; J gene: TRBJ1-3; D gene: NA; CDR3 DNA: TGTGCCAGCAGTTTACTCAACTCTGGAAACACCATATATTTT; CDR3 protein: CASSLLNSGNTIYF
clone size: few; V gene: TRBV3-1; J gene: TRBJ2-7; D gene: NA; CDR3 DNA: TGTGCCTCATCGGTAGATACAGGGTCCTACGAGCAGTACTTC; CDR3 protein: CASSVDTGSYEQYF
clone size: NA; V gene: TRBV7-8; J gene: TRBJ2-1; D gene: NA; CDR3 DNA: TGTGCCAGCAGCCTCAAGGACAGTCCCCTATACAATGAGCAGTTCTTC; CDR3 protein: CASSLKDSPLYNEQFF
clone size: few; V gene: TRBV4-1; J gene: TRBJ2-5; D gene: NA; CDR3 DNA: TGCGCCAGCAGCGCGCAGGGGGGAGAGACCCAGTACTTC; CDR3 protein: CASSAQGGETQYF
clone size: few; V gene: TRBV4-1; J gene: TRBJ1-1; D gene: NA; CDR3 DNA: TGCGCCAGCAGCCAAGCGTCAGTATTGGGATCGGGGACTGAAGCTTTCTTT; CDR3 protein: CASSQASVLGSGTEAFF
clone size: NA; V gene: TRBV27; J gene: TRBJ2-1; D gene: TRBD2; CDR3 DNA: TGTGCCAGCAGTTTAGCGGTCGGGGGGAATGAGCAGTTCTTC; CDR3 protein: CASSLAVGGNEQFF
clone size: NA; V gene: TRBV6-5; J gene: TRBJ2-1; D gene: TRBD2; CDR3 DNA: TGTGCCAGCAGACCCGGACTAGTAAGCTCCTACAATGAGCAGTTCTTC; CDR3 protein: CASRPGLVSSYNEQFF
clone size: NA; V gene: TRBV5-8; J gene: TRBJ1-2; D gene: NA; CDR3 DNA: TGTGCCAGCAGCTTCGGGGGTTGGGATGGCTACACCTTC; CDR3 protein: CASSFGGWDGYTF
clone size: NA; V gene: TRBV2; J gene: TRBJ2-1; D gene: TRBD2; CDR3 DNA: TGTGCCAGCAGGGCTTTAGGAGGACTAGCGGATCCCTCCTACAATGAGCAGTTCTTC; CDR3 protein: CASRALGGLADPSYNEQFF
clone size: NA; V gene: TRBV7-6; J gene: TRBJ2-3; D gene: NA; CDR3 DNA: TGTGCCAGCAGCGCGGCAGGGAACGCAGATACGCAGTATTTT; CDR3 protein: CASSAAGNADTQYF
clone size: few; V gene: TRBV28; J gene: TRBJ1-1; D gene: NA; CDR3 DNA: TGTGCCAGCAGCTATTACGGATTGACTGAAGCTTTCTTT; CDR3 protein: CASSYYGLTEAFF
clone size: few; V gene: TRBV7-2; J gene: TRBJ1-5; D gene: TRBD1; CDR3 DNA: TGTGCCAGCAGCTCAATTCCGGGACAGGGTCAGCCCCAGCATTTT; CDR3 protein: CASSSIPGQGQPQHF
clone size: NA; V gene: TRBV12-3/TRBV12-4; J gene: TRBJ2-1; D gene: NA; CDR3 DNA: TGTGCCAGCAGTCGAGGGGGGTACACGAATGAGCAGTTCTTC; CDR3 protein: CASSRGGYTNEQFF
clone size: NA; V gene: TRBV10-3; J gene: TRBJ2-2; D gene: NA; CDR3 DNA: TGTGCCATCGGCGGTACAGTGACCGGGGAGCTGTTTTTT; CDR3 protein: CAIGGTVTGELFF
clone size: few; V gene: TRBV7-2; J gene: TRBJ1-4; D gene: NA; CDR3 DNA: TGTGCCAGCAGCTTACTGCGGGGGGCCGGGGAAAAACTGTTTTTT; CDR3 protein: CASSLLRGAGEKLFF
clone size: NA; V gene: TRBV12-3/TRBV12-4; J gene: TRBJ2-2; D gene: NA; CDR3 DNA: TGTGCCAGCAGTATTACTACAGGGTTCGAGGAGCTGTTTTTT; CDR3 protein: CASSITTGFEELFF
clone size: few; V gene: TRBV7-2; J gene: TRBJ1-6; D gene: TRBD1; CDR3 DNA: TGTGCCAGCAGCTCAGGGACAGTGATTTATAATTCACCCCTCCACTTT; CDR3 protein: CASSSGTVIYNSPLHF
clone size: many; V gene: TRBV7-3; J gene: TRBJ2-3; D gene: NA; CDR3 DNA: TGTGCCAGCAGCTTAATAGCAGGCGGGCAAGGGAGCACAGATACGCAGTATTTT; CDR3 protein: CASSLIAGGQGSTDTQYF
clone size: NA; V gene: TRBV6-6; J gene: TRBJ1-1; D gene: NA; CDR3 DNA: TGTGCCAGCAGTTACTCGCGGGGGGCTGTCACTGAAGCTTTCTTT; CDR3 protein: CASSYSRGAVTEAFF
clone size: few; V gene: TRBV7-9; J gene: TRBJ2-3; D gene: NA; CDR3 DNA: TGTGCCAGCAGCCCACGGACAGCGGATACGCAGTATTTT; CDR3 protein: CASSPRTADTQYF
clone size: NA; V gene: TRBV2; J gene: TRBJ1-5; D gene: TRBD1; CDR3 DNA: TGTGCCAGCAGCAACGGACAGGGGGGCGAAAAGCCCCAGCATTTT; CDR3 protein: CASSNGQGGEKPQHF
clone size: NA; V gene: TRBV12-3/TRBV12-4; J gene: TRBJ1-1; D gene: NA; CDR3 DNA: TGTGCCAGCAGTACCGGGACAAGAATAGAAGCTTTCTTT; CDR3 protein: CASSTGTRIEAFF
clone size: NA; V gene: TRBV19; J gene: TRBJ2-7; D gene: TRBD1; CDR3 DNA: TGTGCCAGTAGTACGGAGACAGGGGCCGGCTACGAGCAGTACTTC; CDR3 protein: CASSTETGAGYEQYF